This T cell receptor beta chain was recorded in a study of cytomegalovirus exposure and HLA in healthy donors (dated by TCRdb to the late 2010s). Context from the whole study: An earlier analysis of approximately 600 of the donors reported approximately 290 Gb of sequence data and around 120 million unique TCR beta sequences from 150 million to 200 million T cells. An early release covering approximately 600 HLA-typed donors comprised approximately 290 gigabases of sequencing data and roughly 85 million unique TCR sequences. Of the roughly 400 genotyped donors, more than 75% were placed in the genetic ancestry cluster associated with self-reported Caucasian donors. The aim of the study was to test whether cataloging public T cell receptors could identify signatures of past pathogen exposure. Using immunosequencing, the study profiled T cell repertoires from 500 to 800 subjects and related those repertoires to cytomegalovirus serostatus. Besides the first cohort of about 730 subjects, a separate validation cohort made up of roughly 120 different subjects was used. To predict cytomegalovirus infection status, the study brought together high-throughput TCR immunosequencing, statistical association of individual TCRs with disease status, and machine learning. A later analysis re-examined previously published TCR beta repertoires from 500 to 700 donors and added high-resolution HLA genotyping to investigate patterns of TCR occurrence. In the later analysis, no new phenotypic data were used to find candidate immune exposures; instead, reliance was placed on TCR beta sequences and their occurrence across donors. An earlier analysis of roughly 600 of the donors used high-throughput TCR beta sequencing to judge whether each TCR beta V gene segment behaved as functional or pseudogenic. Donor age, sex, ethnicity and CMV serostatus were compiled together with the repertoire data. A later genetic analysis used genome-wide SNP genotypes for about three fifths of the 666 donors, treating that subset as a discovery cohort. Every discovery cohort repertoire had been produced on one sequencing platform. Both class I and class II loci were covered by HLA typing, at four-digit resolution. Typing coverage varied by locus: 629-630 donors for A, B, C, DRB1 and DQB1; approximately 560 for DQA1; about 570 for DPA1; approximately 470 for DPB1. Because of strong linkage in the cohort, roughly five DR-DQ haplotypes were treated as single units for association and clustering. Among 350 to 400 genotyped donors of the cohort, an average of roughly 240,000 unique TCR beta nucleotide sequences were sequenced per donor, 15% to 20% of them non-productive. The paper's findings and limits, for the study overall: The authors suggested that the approach could potentially be extended to other disease states and immunological phenotypes. In a later genetic analysis, fewer N-insertions in productive TCRs were reported among donors in an Asian-associated ancestry cluster than the 666-donor mean. A total of fewer than 200 TCR beta chains were listed by the study as associated with cytomegalovirus. In a later analysis, TCR association rates were found to vary across HLA loci, with the most associated TCRs seen for DRB1 alleles and the fewest for HLA-C alleles. The sequencing pipeline was judged likely to have produced a cluster of highly shared sequence variants as a technical artifact. Specific HLA alleles were associated with around 18,000 TCR beta sequences at a false discovery rate of 0.05 in a later analysis. Sequencing depth was assumed to be roughly uniform across donors in the presence/absence analyses, though that assumption may not hold. Most TCR sequences were seen in very few donors, while some public TCRs were found in many individuals. A later analysis found that HLA-associated TCR beta chains were more clonally expanded and had lower generation probabilities than equally common non-associated chains. According to a later analysis, most CMV-associated TCR beta chains appeared to be HLA-restricted, and the HLA associations seemed to be driven largely by CMV exposure. The 87-base-pair reads could not distinguish some IMGT-functional V segments, including TRBV6-2 and TRBV6-3, so those segments were excluded. An association between a missense DCLRE1C variant and V-gene and J-gene trimming of TCR beta chains was found in a later genetic analysis and replicated in an independent cohort. In both the original and validation cohorts, the classifier was reported to diagnose cytomegalovirus status with high specificity and sensitivity. A later analysis reported that several top co-occurrence clusters appeared linked to parvovirus B19, influenza, CMV and Epstein-Barr virus. In this cohort, only TCR beta chains were sequenced, and detectable features were limited by the absence of alpha or paired-chain data. Because counts were too low, seventeen rarely observed V segments, including chromosome 9 orphons, were excluded from the earlier analysis of 587 of the donors. Strong co-occurrence of HLA alleles, especially DR and DQ, made assigning TCR associations to individual alleles difficult. A further reported finding was that TCR beta sequences accurately predicted the HLA-A and HLA-B alleles for most subjects in the first cohort. In an earlier analysis of 587 of the donors, most TCR beta V segments appeared in productive rearrangements about 90% or about 30% of the time, broadly matching IMGT annotations. Three of the identified cytomegalovirus-associated TCR beta chains were confirmed in vitro to be specific for cytomegalovirus antigens. For the cohort, immune exposure information was limited to CMV serostatus. Because HLA typing was missing for some donors at each locus, association tests included only the typed subset. Correlated functional status among segregating V segments might be attributable to linkage disequilibrium, but an unknown experimental factor could not be ruled out.

The library was made by the immunoSEQ multiplex PCR assay. For the multiplex PCR, a mixture combining 60 forward primers for TCR Vbeta segments and 13 reverse primers for TCR Jbeta segments was used. The CDR3 region of rearranged TCR beta genes was amplified from genomic DNA with a multiplex PCR assay. Amplified TCR beta libraries were sequenced as 87-base-pair reads on the Illumina HiSeq System. In the source study's methods: A later analysis counted around 72 million unique TCR beta chains across the 550 to 800 repertoires, and about 10 million of these chains were shared by at least two donors. Raw reads were error-corrected and collapsed into unique sequences by a nearest-neighbor algorithm in which closely related sequences were merged to remove PCR and sequencing errors. V, D and J gene segments were assigned by aligning CDR3 sequences to IMGT reference sequences. For a sequence to be retained, at least a six-nucleotide match to both a V gene segment and a J gene segment was required. Rearrangements were classified as productive when the CDR3 lacked stop codons and remained in frame with V and J, and all other rearrangements were classified as non-productive. CDR3 was defined by IMGT convention, running from the second conserved V-encoded cysteine to the conserved J-encoded phenylalanine. In an earlier analysis of 500 to 650 of the donors, sequences lacking an unambiguous match to a single V gene segment were excluded. An earlier analysis of some 500 of the donors classified V segments as functional when productive rearrangements were above 56.7% and as segregating when the standard deviation between donors was above 5%. A statistical classification framework was built to diagnose cytomegalovirus status from the catalog of TCR beta chain sequences. In a later analysis, TCR nucleotide sequences were compared against IMGT/GENE-DB human TR gene sequences so that V and J genes could be assigned. The TCRdist pipeline was used in a later analysis to assign CDR3 sequences and most-parsimonious VDJ recombination scenarios. In a later analysis, each TCR beta chain was defined by its CDR3 amino acid sequence together with its V-gene family, and reads without a unique V-gene family were excluded. As a way to deal with suspected cross-contamination and a sequencing artifact, a later analysis dropped 450 to 600 nucleotide sequences that were highly shared and had low generation probability. In a later analysis, a clonal expansion index for each public chain was calculated from normalized within-repertoire ranks of inferred template counts. In a later analysis, generation probabilities were computed using a VDJ recombination model fitted to out-of-frame rearrangements, and the results were checked against IGoR. In a later analysis, hypergeometric tests were used to score TCR-TCR, TCR-HLA and TCR-CMV co-occurrence, with a repertoire-size bias correction applied to TCR pairs. To estimate false discovery rates, a later analysis permuted the HLA or CMV assignments 20 times. In a later analysis, co-occurring TCRs were grouped using DBSCAN, and TCRdist sequence similarity was added for clustering within HLA-allele-positive subsets. Repertoires with fewer than 30,000 or more than 120,000 public chains, plus five repertoires with anomalous nucleotide sharing, were excluded from co-occurrence clustering. TCRdb's version of the immuneACCESS table is confined to in-frame rearrangements and falls short of the full clone set. An unresolved V gene accounts for under half of the shortfall where checked; the remainder is of unknown origin. The V and J calls and clone size come from that table; D and trimming were worked out from the DNA. The sample has some 150,000 clones on record, 80% to 85% of them singletons. More than 1.5% of the sample is in the top ten clones.

The cohort consisted of 600 or so healthy bone marrow donors. At the time of sampling, all cohort members were nominally healthy, though unrecorded immune exposures were likely present. The donor tested CMV seronegative and was one of the 352 seronegative cohort members. A peripheral blood sample was collected from each donor, and TCR beta sequencing was performed on peripheral blood mononuclear cells. The Qiagen DNeasy Blood Extraction Kit was used to extract genomic DNA from the blood cell samples. As for this clone: Its binding antigen is unknown. Base qualities are not at hand, and no much larger clone is one base apart.

In the germline V gene (reference sequence), CDR1 corresponds to LNHDA and CDR2 to SQIVND. V and J are trimmed by 1 base and 1 base, and the gene matches miss 4 bases of the junction. The CDR3 numbers 15 residues from cysteine through phenylalanine. Only the CDR3 region is kept as DNA, spanning 45 bases read in frame from base 1. This TCR came from a woman aged 18 to 35 in good health and CMV-seronegative. Sequenced sample: PBMCs. The chain links TRBV19 with TRBJ2-7; a stretch of 7 junction bases matches TRBD2. The sequenced DNA is TGTGCCAGTAGTATAGGTTCAGCGGGATCCTACGAGCAGTACTTC. Translation gives CASSIGSAGSYEQYF.